This TCR beta chain was sequenced in a study of identical twins. This clonotype was seen only a few times. CDR1 is SGHAT and CDR2 is FQNNGV in the germline V gene. J was trimmed by 4 bases and V by 4 bases; bases with no gene match: 2. The CDR3 loop spans 16 amino acids. Unique molecular identifiers were present on the cDNA, and a universal primer site came from template switching. One entry per CDR3 protein, called by TCRdb with MiXCR from the 5' RACE reads. Seen here are 600,000 to 700,000 distinct CDR3 sequences, around 20% observed once, and the top ten hold around 4.5%. These data were also filed under a second study, of T cells expressing NK-cell markers.

The sequencing input was PBMCs. The gene calls are TRBV11-2 and TRBJ2-1; 15 nucleotides line up with TRBD2. This receptor was obtained from a woman between 18 and 29 years old in good health. Here the CDR3 DNA reads TGTGCCAGCAGCTGGACTAGCGGGGGGGGATACAATGAGCAGTTCTTC. The encoded protein is CASSWTSGGGYNEQFF.